This T cell receptor beta chain is from a study of cytomegalovirus exposure and HLA in healthy donors. Looking at the study overall: Sequencing of 150 million to 200 million T cells in an earlier analysis found some 100 million unique TCR beta sequences. Among the approximately 400 genotyped donors, 70% to 85% were placed in the Caucasian-associated ancestry cluster. Study outcomes and limitations: Donors were assumed by presence/absence analyses to have roughly uniform sequencing depth.

Turning to this clone: Its antigen is currently unknown.

This PCR relied on a set of 60 Vbeta primers and 13 Jbeta primers. Repertoires were generated with immunoSEQ multiplex PCR, while TCRdb's copy carries only in-frame clones and drops some. The data hold some 160,000 clones, with approximately 88% observed a single time. The CDR3 runs to 15 residues. The specimen sequenced was PBMCs. The TCR originated in a woman aged 18 to 35 in good health and CMV-seronegative. This rearrangement joins TRBV21-1 to TRBJ1-2. TRBV21-1 is marked as a pseudogene. The CDR3 protein is CASTPGGDPNYGYTF. CDR3 sequence (DNA): TGTGCCAGCACCCCCGGAGGGGACCCTAACTATGGCTACACCTTC.